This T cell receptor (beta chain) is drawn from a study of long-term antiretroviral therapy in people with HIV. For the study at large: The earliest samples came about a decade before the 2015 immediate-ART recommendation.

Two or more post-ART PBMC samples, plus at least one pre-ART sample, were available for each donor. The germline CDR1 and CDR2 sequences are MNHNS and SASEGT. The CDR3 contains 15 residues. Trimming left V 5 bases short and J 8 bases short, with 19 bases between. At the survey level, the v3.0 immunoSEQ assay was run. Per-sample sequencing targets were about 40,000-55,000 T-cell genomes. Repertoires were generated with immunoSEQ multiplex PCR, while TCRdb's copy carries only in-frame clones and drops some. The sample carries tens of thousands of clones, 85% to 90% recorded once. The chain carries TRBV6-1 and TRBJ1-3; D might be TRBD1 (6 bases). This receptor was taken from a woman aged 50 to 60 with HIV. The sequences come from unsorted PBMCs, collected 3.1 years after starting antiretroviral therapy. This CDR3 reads CASSWGPGARDTIYF. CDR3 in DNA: TGTGCCAGCAGTTGGGGTCCAGGGGCGAGGGACACCATATATTTT.